The rows below give T cell receptor beta chains drawn from one sample of a study of CD8+ T cells in alopecia areata. Sequenced by immunoSEQ multiplex PCR; TCRdb stores in-frame clones only, minus some. In the table there are around 290,000 clones, roughly 50% of which are singletons. The sequencing here drew on CD4+ T cells sorted from blood, taken at week 24, from a patient treated with tofacitinib. The source is a human donor with alopecia areata. The CDR3 runs from the conserved cysteine through the conserved F or W. Fields, in order: V gene, clone size, J gene, CDR3 protein. Only some rows state a clone size, as once, few, many or a class for expanded clones.

>TRBV18|-|TRBJ1-5
CASQTDSNQPQHF
>TRBV5-1|-|TRBJ2-5
CASSFGGLQETQYF
>TRBV30|-|TRBJ2-7
CAWSWGSKGSEQYF
>TRBV6-6|once|TRBJ1-2
CASRTPGGRNYGYTF
>TRBV30|-|TRBJ2-5
CAWSVGGQTQYF
>TRBV5-1|-|TRBJ2-5
CASSLAGYITGETQYF
>TRBV7-9|few|TRBJ1-1
CASSLNSNTEAFF
>TRBV5-1|few|TRBJ2-5
CASSLQTAQETQYF
>TRBV5-6|-|TRBJ2-7
CASRPNRPPYEQYF
>TRBV25-1|once|TRBJ1-1
CASSETAATEAFF
>TRBV30|-|TRBJ1-5
CAWSDQGNQPQHF
>TRBV15|-|TRBJ2-5
CATSRDRGTEETQYF
>TRBV7-9|-|TRBJ1-1
CASSLGEGTTEAFF
>TRBV30|-|TRBJ2-7
CAWDPGHDYEQYF